Described below is a single TCR beta chain sequence and its context. Its antigen remains unknown. Sample-barcoded 5' priming and a J-beta primer mix drove a second PCR of about 7 to 11 cycles. TCRdb redid the calling of the 5' RACE reads with MiXCR, one entry per CDR3 protein. This table holds about 2 million distinct CDR3 sequences, around half found once. With 4 bases removed from V and 6 bases from J, the gap between germline ends came to 19 bases. The CDR3 has 16 amino acids. Germline CDR1 is MDHEN and CDR2 is SYDVKM. This record belongs to a study of blood T cells in healthy people across ages. General study results and limits: Naive T cell percentage and TCR beta diversity correlated strongly.

Sequenced material: blood. The chain uses TRBV28 and TRBJ1-5; no firm D call. The receptor was derived from a woman between 40 and 55 years old in good health. The CDR3 protein is CASSCDGPATTQPQHF. DNA for the CDR3: TGTGCCAGCAGTTGTGATGGGCCCGCTACGACTCAGCCCCAGCATTTT.